This T cell receptor beta chain was documented in a study of blood T cell repertoires in COVID-19. Overall study context: Acute-phase and convalescent COVID-19 samples originated in the United States, Italy and Spain. From T cells, B-cell-depleted T cells, or PBMCs came the material, which was cDNA or gDNA.

Per the original data handling: The authors estimated nucleated cell counts from reference gene primer amplification. Profiled with immunoSEQ multiplex PCR; TCRdb holds only in-frame clones, not every one. Clone size and V and J calls were adopted from that table, with D and trimming inferred from the DNA. The sample carries a few hundred thousand clones, roughly 81% recorded once. Germline V CDR1 and CDR2: LGHDT, YNNKEL (reference sequence). The CDR3 covers 14 residues. V was trimmed by 5 bases and J by 8 bases, leaving 18 bases between them. Within 2 weeks of study entry, exposed participants had contacted a PCR-confirmed or clinician-diagnosed COVID-19 case.

The sample comprised PBMCs or T cells enriched from blood (not recorded which). This receptor was identified in a woman between 50 and 59 years old who had been exposed to COVID-19. The chain uses TRBV3-1 (or the pseudogene TRBV3-2) and TRBJ1-2; D possibly corresponds to TRBD1 (6 bases). The CDR3 protein is CASSSDSPSGGYTF. Written as DNA, the CDR3 is TGTGCCAGCAGCTCGGACAGCCCCTCCGGCGGCTACACCTTC.